This T cell receptor (beta chain) was found in a study of cytomegalovirus exposure and HLA in healthy donors. PCR was performed using 60 Vbeta and 13 Jbeta primers. TCRdb keeps only in-frame clones here, not all; method: immunoSEQ multiplex PCR. The sample holds almost 85,000 clones; approximately 78% are singletons and the top ten take 2% to 3%. The CDR3 is made up of 19 amino acids. Unmatched junction bases numbered 18, after V lost 2 bases and J lost 0 bases. Germline V gene sequence: CDR1 GTSNPN, CDR2 SVGIG (reference sequence). The source material was PBMCs. This sequence originates from a male donor in good health and CMV-seropositive. The rearrangement links TRBV30 to TRBJ2-7; 8 bases are shared with TRBD2. The CDR3 DNA is TGTGCCTGGAGTAGCGGGACCGGAGGGTTGAGCGGGAGCTCCTACGAGCAGTACTTC. Translating gives CAWSSGTGGLSGSSYEQYF.